The 19 T cell receptor beta chains given below trace back to one sample, sequenced in a study of breast tumors, draining lymph nodes, adjacent tissues. The lymph nodes were axillary draining lymph nodes from breast cancer patients. One entry per CDR3 protein results from TCRdb running MiXCR on the multiplex PCR reads. The table lists fewer than 200,000 distinct CDR3 sequences, roughly a third of them singletons. The sequenced sample was axillary lymph node tissue. Receptors originate from a female donor with breast cancer. Some clones in this sample may be carry-over from other donors' samples.

This clonotype was seen repeatedly, ten times or more. The genes are TRBV5-1 and TRBJ2-5; D call uncertain. Between the trimmed V and J ends, which lost 0 bases and 2 bases, there was a span of 8 bases. The CDR3 covers 14 residues. The germline CDR1 and CDR2 sequences are SGHRS and YFSETQ. CDR3 sequence reads: CASSLEPEQETQYF. The CDR3 nucleotides are TGCGCCAGCAGCTTGGAGCCAGAGCAAGAGACCCAGTACTTC.

This clonotype was seen only a few times. V gene TRBV20-1 combines with J gene TRBJ1-1, with a tentative D call TRBD1 (6 bases). V lost 4 bases and J 2 bases, leaving 11 bases between the germline ends. Germline V gene data show CDR1 as DFQATT and CDR2 as SNEGSKA (reference sequence). This CDR3 region has 13 residues. This CDR3 reads CSAIQGPNTEAFF. The CDR3 region has the DNA TGCAGTGCTATACAGGGACCTAACACTGAAGCTTTCTTT.

As concerns this clonotype: The missing conserved phenylalanine or tryptophan at the end of this CDR3 makes a read error likely. The limits of the CDR3 on the DNA are not certain, so only TCRdb's listed CDR3 is given. The chain recombines TRBV14 with TRBJ1-3; TRBD1 is the table's D call and was not checked against the DNA. The CDR3 adds up to 8 amino acids, both ends counted. CDR1 SGHDN and CDR2 FVKESK come from the germline V gene. The CDR3 loop reads CASSQDWA.

At least ten counts were recorded for this clonotype. V usage is TRBV20-1 and J usage is TRBJ2-1, with 8 bases aligning to TRBD2. Germline CDR1 and CDR2: DFQATT and SNEGSKA (reference sequence). The CDR3 loop spans 15 amino acids. The junction had 15 bases not matched to a gene; V was cut back by 5 bases and J by 9 bases. The CDR3 DNA is TGCAGTGCTTCCGGGACTAGGGGGGCCAACACTGAGCAGTTCTTC. Translating gives CSASGTRGANTEQFF.

Comment on this clonotype: Lacking the conserved final phenylalanine or tryptophan, this CDR3 likely reflects a read error. The gene calls are TRBV24-1 and TRBJ2-1, with a possible D match to TRBD2 (6 bases). Germline V gives CDR1 KGHDR, CDR2 SFDVKD. V gave up 5 bases and J gave up 10 bases, with 17 bases separating them. The CDR3 is made up of 14 amino acids. The CDR3: CATSARDSITEQFL. The CDR3 DNA reads TGTGCCACCAGTGCCCGGGACTCCATCACCGAGCAGTTCCTC.

This rearrangement joins TRBV9 to TRBJ1-3, with D perhaps TRBD1 (6 bases). The CDR3 is 15 residues long. Trimming removed 5 bases from V and 10 bases from J, with 22 bases in between. The germline V gene has CDR1 SGDLS and CDR2 YYNGEE. The CDR3: CASSLGGQRQETIYF. The DNA of the CDR3 is TGTGCCAGCAGTTTGGGTGGACAGAGACAAGAGACCATATATTTT.

This rearrangement joins TRBV29-1 to TRBJ2-5; 10 bases align to TRBD1. Germline CDR1 and CDR2: SQVTM and ANQGSEA. J gave up 0 bases and V 4 bases, and 14 bases lay outside the gene matches. There are 18 residues in the CDR3. CDR3 coding DNA: TGCAGCGTTGTGGTGTTGAATCCCGGGACAGGGGACCAAGAGACCCAGTACTTC. Its protein is CSVVVLNPGTGDQETQYF.

J is TRBJ2-1 and V is TRBV24-1; D is unresolved. This CDR3 is built from 9 residues. In germline, CDR1 is KGHDR, CDR2 SFDVKD. Here the CDR3 DNA reads TGTGCTAGTAACAATGAGCAGTTCTTC. Its translation is CASNNEQFF.

With regard to this clonotype: At one boundary the junction diverges from the germline segment, which might be a read error. The CDR3 region has the DNA TGTGCCACCAGCTTGGGACTAGCGGGAGTAAAACTGTTTTTT. Protein: CATSLGLAGVKLFF. The chain carries TRBV11-2 and TRBJ1-4, with TRBD1 as a possible D gene (5 bases). The CDR3 runs to 14 residues. Germline V gives CDR1 SGHAT, CDR2 FQNNGV.

This clonotype was seen a few times. Mismatch with germline at one junction end may stem from a read error. This chain uses TRBV9 with TRBJ2-5; 9 positions match TRBD2. The CDR3 length is 14 residues. Germline CDR1 SGDLS, CDR2 YYNGEE. CDR3 nucleotides: TGTGCCAGCAGCGCGACTAGCGGCCAAGAGACCCAGTCCTTC. Its protein product is CASSATSGQETQSF.

This clonotype was detected ten times or more. The genes are TRBV5-1 and TRBJ2-3, with TRBD2 matching 8 bases. This CDR3 has 17 residues. The trim removed 1 base at V and 4 bases at J, leaving 11 bases unmatched. Germline CDR1 and CDR2: SGHRS and YFSETQ. CDR3 DNA sequence: TGCGCCAGCAGCTTGTTACGTACGGGGGGGCAGGCAGATACGCAGTATTTT. It specifies CASSLLRTGGQADTQYF.

This rearrangement joins TRBV20-1 to TRBJ1-1; D gene unclear. The ends were cut back, 5 bases at V and 0 bases at J, with 7 bases in the middle. Germline V gene data show CDR1 as DFQATT and CDR2 as SNEGSKA (reference sequence). This CDR3 is built from 12 residues. CDR3 sequence (DNA): TGCAGTGCTCCCGGCTTGAACACTGAAGCTTTCTTT. It translates to CSAPGLNTEAFF.

This clonotype was seen at least ten times. This chain uses TRBV7-3 with TRBJ2-1; TRBD2 matches at 12 bases. The CDR3 length is 15 residues. The trim removed 1 base at V and 7 bases at J, leaving 2 bases unmatched. Germline CDR1 SGHTA, CDR2 FQGTGA. The CDR3 is CASSLILAGGNEQFF. The CDR3 DNA follows: TGTGCCAGCAGCTTAATTCTAGCGGGAGGGAATGAGCAGTTCTTC.

This clonotype was recorded many times. CDR3 in amino acids: CASSMRGLQGETQYF. For the CDR3, the DNA is TGTGCCAGCAGCATGAGGGGCCTACAAGGGGAGACCCAGTACTTC. V and J are TRBV9 and TRBJ2-5; D might be TRBD1 or TRBD2, each matching 5 bases. CDR3 length: 15 amino acids. Germline-derived CDR1 and CDR2 are SGDLS and YYNGEE. V was pared by 4 bases and J by 5 bases, with 18 bases between.

This clonotype has ten or more counts. The chain links TRBV20-1 to TRBJ2-7; 9 nucleotides agree with TRBD2. The CDR3 is 16 residues long. J lost 0 bases, V lost 4 bases, and 10 bases had no gene match. CDR1 DFQATT and CDR2 SNEGSKA come from the germline V gene (reference sequence). CDR3 sequence reads: CSANEAGGSHSYEQYF. CDR3 sequence (DNA): TGCAGTGCTAACGAAGCGGGAGGTTCCCACTCCTACGAGCAGTACTTC.

This clonotype appeared many times. The V and J genes are TRBV24-1 and TRBJ1-5; D is ambiguous. Trimming took 7 bases from V and 0 from J, leaving 9 bases between them. Per the germline V gene, CDR1 is KGHDR and CDR2 is SFDVKD. The length of the CDR3 is 14 residues. As DNA, the CDR3 is TGTGCCACCAGGCAAACAGTTAGCAATCAGCCCCAGCATTTT. Protein: CATRQTVSNQPQHF.

This clonotype was seen repeatedly, ten times or more. The CDR3 nucleotides are TGTGCTAGTGGACCGGGACTAGCGGGAGCTTCCTACAATGAGCAGTTCTTC. This codes for CASGPGLAGASYNEQFF. This rearrangement joins TRBV12-5 to TRBJ2-1; 14 bases are a match to TRBD2. The CDR3 runs 17 residues. Germline values: CDR1 LGHNT, CDR2 FRNRAP. Trimming removed 6 bases from V and 1 base from J; junction bases left unmatched: 5.

The chain links TRBV6-6 to TRBJ1-4, with D possibly TRBD1 on 5 matching bases. The germline V gene encodes CDR1 MNHNY and CDR2 SVGAGI (reference sequence). CDR3 length equals 18 residues. The V and J ends lost 3 bases and 1 base respectively, with 18 bases between them. CDR3 DNA sequence: TGTGCCAGCAGTTATGACGCCTTGGGGGGAGGAACTAATGAAAAACTGTTTTTT. Translating gives CASSYDALGGGTNEKLFF.

The CDR3 sequence: CASSLFVGGNTIYF. CDR3 bases: TGTGCCAGCAGTTTATTTGTTGGAGGAAACACCATATATTTT. The V and J genes are TRBV28 and TRBJ1-3, with D unclear. This CDR3 comprises 14 residues. With 1 base removed from V and 4 bases from J, the gap between germline ends came to 8 bases. Germline V gives CDR1 MDHEN, CDR2 SYDVKM.